Below, 17 T cell receptor beta chains from the same sample are listed, as sequenced in a study of beta chain features in type 1 diabetes. Sequencing targeted expressed TCRB transcripts, as all isolated RNA had been reverse transcribed. The assay was immunoSEQ multiplex PCR, and TCRdb's table has in-frame clones only and misses some. The table includes more than 150,000 clones, less than 9.5% detected once. Specimen: central memory CD4+ T cells from blood. Receptors originate from a woman younger than 35 in good health.

This chain uses TRBV15 with TRBJ2-5; 10 bases agree with TRBD1. V was pared by 0 bases and J by 4 bases, with 5 bases of the junction left unmatched. This CDR3 contains 16 residues. Germline V gene lookup returns CDR1 LNHNV and CDR2 YYDKDF (reference sequence). DNA of the CDR3: TGTGCCACCAGCAGAGATAGGGGACAGGGGAGAGAGACCCAGTACTTC. It translates to CATSRDRGQGRETQYF.

The V and J genes are TRBV30 and TRBJ2-2, with D tentatively TRBD1 (5 bases). V was trimmed by 3 bases and J by 0 bases, leaving 8 bases between them. The CDR3 spans 14 residues. Germline V gene data show CDR1 as GTSNPN and CDR2 as SVGIG (reference sequence). The chain's CDR3 is CAWRGPANTGELFF. The CDR3 DNA reads as TGTGCCTGGAGGGGGCCAGCGAACACCGGGGAGCTGTTTTTT.

V usage is TRBV5-6 and J usage is TRBJ2-5, with D perhaps TRBD2 (5 bases). The CDR3 is 12 residues long. Germline CDR1 and CDR2: SGHDT and YYEEEE. Trimming took 4 bases from V and 5 from J, leaving 9 bases between them. The CDR3 region is CASSRRGETQYF. The CDR3 DNA reads TGTGCCAGCAGCCGACGAGGGGAGACCCAGTACTTC.

J is TRBJ2-1 and V is TRBV20-1, with D possibly being TRBD1 (6 bases). V was trimmed by 6 bases and J by 12 bases, leaving 15 bases between them. Looked up from germline, CDR1 is DFQATT and CDR2 is SNEGSKA (reference sequence). The CDR3 sequence is 11 residues long. CDR3: CSAPTEGGQFF. CDR3 in DNA: TGCAGTGCCCCCACGGAAGGGGGGCAGTTCTTC.

This clone was recorded a few times. The CDR3: CASSLEGLARETQYF. The CDR3 DNA reads TGTGCCAGCAGCTTAGAAGGGCTAGCGAGAGAGACCCAGTACTTC. This chain connects TRBV11-2 to TRBJ2-5; D might be TRBD2 (6 bases). Germline CDR1 is SGHAT and CDR2 is FQNNGV. V was cut by 0 bases and J by 4 bases, with 12 bases left in between. The CDR3 consists of 15 residues.

The CDR3 DNA is TGTGCCAGCAGCGCCGGGGGGGGGAGTCAACGGTACCAAGAGACCCAGTACTTC. Residues: CASSAGGGSQRYQETQYF. This chain connects TRBV5-5 to TRBJ2-5; 8 positions agree with TRBD2. Germline V gives CDR1 SGHKS, CDR2 YYEKEE (reference sequence). The trim removed 4 bases at V and 0 bases at J, leaving 14 bases unmatched. The CDR3 extends over 18 amino acids.

With regard to this clone: Other DNA sequences in the sample encode the same CDR3. V usage is TRBV7-6 and J usage is TRBJ2-6; D ambiguous. V was shortened by 4 bases and J by 0 bases, with 4 bases between the two germline ends. From germline, CDR1 is SGHVS and CDR2 FNYEAQ. This CDR3 is 14 amino acids long. The CDR3 sequence is CASSSISGANVLTF. The CDR3 DNA reads as TGTGCCAGCAGCTCCATCTCTGGGGCCAACGTCCTGACTTTC.

The CDR3 bases are TGTGCCAGCAGCCAAGGAGGTGGCGCGGATGAAGCTTTCTTT. Its protein product is CASSQGGGADEAFF. The rearrangement uses TRBV4-2 and TRBJ1-1; D gene ambiguous. V gave up 1 base and J gave up 7 bases, with 13 bases separating them. The CDR3 contains 14 residues. Germline lookup yields CDR1 LGHNA and CDR2 YNFKEQ.

This clone appeared a few times. This chain joins TRBV25-1 and TRBJ2-1; D is possibly TRBD1 (6 bases). Trimming took off 5 bases at V and 5 bases at J, with 16 bases between the two ends. The V gene's germline CDR1 is MGHDK and CDR2 SYGVNS. This CDR3 spans 15 amino acids. CDR3 in amino acids: CASSFSPTGNNEQFF. In nucleotides, the CDR3 is TGTGCCAGCAGTTTCTCCCCGACAGGCAACAATGAGCAGTTCTTC.

Only a few counts were recorded for this clone. The chain links TRBV18 to TRBJ2-7; D is perhaps TRBD1 (6 bases). V was cut by 0 bases and J by 6 bases, with 9 bases left in between. The CDR3 spans 13 residues. CDR1 KGHSH and CDR2 LQKENI come from the germline V gene. CDR3 DNA: TGTGCCAGCTCACCACCGACAGGAGCCGAGCAGTACTTC. Its translation is CASSPPTGAEQYF.

The rearrangement joins TRBV5-4 to TRBJ2-2; D unresolved. The CDR3 loop spans 14 amino acids. From germline, CDR1 is SGHNT and CDR2 YYREEE (reference sequence). Deletions cut 0 bases from V and 2 bases from J, with 5 bases between. The CDR3 DNA reads as TGTGCCAGCAGCTTGGACAGTAACACCGGGGAGCTGTTTTTT. This translates into CASSLDSNTGELFF.

This clone has just a few counts. This sequence joins TRBV7-2 and TRBJ2-3, with TRBD2 identical over 7 bases. Germline V CDR1 and CDR2: SGHTA, FQGNSA. The CDR3 length is 14 residues. With 5 bases clipped from V and 2 bases from J, the junction kept 4 bases outside the gene matches. The CDR3 DNA is TGTGCCAGCAGCGGACGGGGGGTCACAGATACGCAGTATTTT. Its translation is CASSGRGVTDTQYF.

This chain links TRBV7-2 with TRBJ2-1; the match to TRBD2 covers 11 bases. Germline V lookup: CDR1 SGHTA, CDR2 FQGNSA. This CDR3 contains 15 residues. V shed 5 bases and J 2 bases; nucleotides not matched to a gene: 2. CDR3 nucleotides: TGTGCCAGCAGCCTTAGCGGGGGGGCCTACAATGAGCAGTTCTTC. Its translation: CASSLSGGAYNEQFF.

A few counts support this clone. The V gene is TRBV30, the J gene TRBJ1-5; the D is unclear. Trimming pared 0 bases from V and 3 bases from J, leaving 12 bases between. The CDR3 is 15 residues long. Germline CDR1 and CDR2: GTSNPN and SVGIG (reference sequence). The CDR3, as DNA: TGTGCCTGGAGTGTACGGCAGGTCTTCAATCAGCCCCAGCATTTT. As protein: CAWSVRQVFNQPQHF.

The rearrangement links TRBV5-1 to TRBJ1-1; D is perhaps TRBD1 (6 bases). The CDR3 totals 13 residues. Germline lookup yields CDR1 SGHRS and CDR2 YFSETQ. V shed 8 bases and J shed 2 bases, with 13 bases lying between them. The CDR3 here is CASRLGANTEAFF. The CDR3 region has the DNA TGCGCCAGTAGATTGGGGGCTAACACTGAAGCTTTCTTT.

This clone was recorded a few times. The V and J genes are TRBV30 and TRBJ1-2; D not certain. Germline values: CDR1 GTSNPN, CDR2 SVGIG (reference sequence). The length of the CDR3 is 16 residues. V lost 2 bases and J lost 3, with 19 bases in between. The CDR3 DNA reads as TGTGCCTGGAGTAGCGCGAGTTGGGAGGCCTACTATGGCTACACCTTC. Its protein product is CAWSSASWEAYYGYTF.

In this sample, this clone turned up a few times. This chain links TRBV15 with TRBJ1-1; D may be TRBD1 (5 bases). The length of the CDR3 is 15 residues. V was cut by 5 bases and J by 6 bases, with 19 bases left in between. Per germline, CDR1 LNHNV and CDR2 YYDKDF (reference sequence). This chain's CDR3 is CATSVGGSGKAEAFF. CDR3 coding DNA: TGTGCCACCAGCGTGGGGGGGTCCGGGAAAGCTGAAGCTTTCTTT.